Presented here are 21 T cell receptor beta chains from one specimen sequenced in a study of graft-versus-host responses after intestinal transplantation. The data were produced by immunoSEQ multiplex PCR, yet TCRdb's version contains in-frame clones alone and is incomplete. Altogether 80,000 to 100,000 clones are present, 90% being singletons, with the ten largest covering 0.11%. Antigen specificity for these receptors is unknown. This specimen consisted of unstimulated CD4+ T cells sorted from spleen or lymph node cells, obtained before intestinal transplant. Source of these receptors: a human donor who received an intestinal transplant.

This chain uses TRBV6-1 with TRBJ1-4; 8 bases are a match to TRBD1. Trimming at V came to 3 bases and at J to 11 bases, leaving 5 bases not matched to a gene. The CDR3 loop spans 13 amino acids. Germline assignment: CDR1 MNHNS and CDR2 SASEGT. The CDR3 region is CASSDGQGRKLFF. The CDR3 nucleotides read TGTGCCAGCAGTGATGGACAGGGTCGGAAACTGTTTTTT.

With respect to this clone: The CDR3 carries no conserved terminal phenylalanine or tryptophan, so it likely arises from a read error. The chain uses TRBV6-1 and TRBJ1-1; TRBD1 might be the D (5 bases). CDR1 MNHNS and CDR2 SASEGT come from the germline V gene. The CDR3 extends over 15 amino acids. The germline V and J ends were trimmed by 7 bases and 4 bases, with 19 bases remaining between them. In nucleotides, the CDR3 is TGTGCCAGCATTAGGGGTGGCACGGAGGGCACTGAAGCTTTCTTG. Its translation: CASIRGGTEGTEAFL.

The chain carries TRBV7-2 and TRBJ1-4, with D possibly being TRBD1 (5 bases). The V end lost 5 bases, the J end lost 4 bases, and 14 bases lay between the germline ends. The germline V gene has CDR1 SGHTA and CDR2 FQGNSA. The CDR3 has 15 residues. DNA for the CDR3: TGTGCCAGCAGCCCCGAACCGGGGGATAATGAAAAACTGTTTTTT. It translates to CASSPEPGDNEKLFF.

The CDR3 sequence is CASSEWRGAADTQYF. CDR3 in DNA: TGCGCCAGCAGTGAGTGGCGGGGGGCGGCCGATACGCAGTATTTT. The genes are TRBV10-2 and TRBJ2-3; 8 positions match TRBD2. J was trimmed by 6 bases and V by 1 base; bases with no gene match: 6. The CDR3 spans 15 residues. Germline CDR1 reads WSHSY; CDR2 reads SAAADI.

In its sample, this clone was seen once. The CDR3 DNA sequence: TGTGCCAGTAGTGAACGGACAGGAAAGACCAATCAGCCCCAGCATTTT. Protein: CASSERTGKTNQPQHF. The chain links TRBV19 to TRBJ1-5, with 7 bases fitting TRBD1. This CDR3 region has 16 residues. Germline loops: CDR1 LNHDA, CDR2 SQIVND (reference sequence). V lost 5 bases to trimming and J lost 3 bases; unmatched junction nucleotides: 10.

The chain joins TRBV12-5 to TRBJ1-3, with D tentatively TRBD1 (6 bases). Between the trimmed V and J ends, which lost 5 bases and 11 bases, there was a span of 16 bases. CDR3 size: 13 residues. Germline CDR1 reads LGHNT; CDR2 reads FRNRAP. The CDR3 loop is CASGPSQGDAIYF. CDR3 sequence (DNA): TGTGCTAGTGGTCCTTCACAGGGTGACGCCATATATTTT. Full variable domain (rest looked up from reference TRBV12-5 and TRBJ1-3): DARVTQTPRHKVTEMGQEVTMRCQPILGHNTVFWYRQTMMQGLELLAYFRNRAPLDDSGMPKDRFSAEMPDATLATLKIQPSEPRDSAVYFCASGPSQGDAIYFGEGSWLTVV.

The chain links TRBV11-2 to TRBJ2-1, with D possibly TRBD2 on 6 matching bases. This CDR3 has 14 amino acids. Trimming took off 2 bases at V and 3 bases at J, with 8 bases between the two ends. Germline lookup yields CDR1 SGHAT and CDR2 FQNNGV. The chain's CDR3 is CASSLLALYNEQFF. In nucleotides, the CDR3 is TGTGCCAGCAGCTTACTAGCGCTCTACAATGAGCAGTTCTTC.

This rearrangement joins TRBV5-4 to TRBJ1-2, with D possibly TRBD1 on 5 matching bases. The V gene lost 3 bases and the J gene lost 4 bases, with 10 bases spanning the gap. Looked up from germline, CDR1 is SGHNT and CDR2 is YYREEE (reference sequence). The CDR3 is 13 amino acids. The CDR3 sequence is CASSYGAIYGYTF. In DNA form, the CDR3 reads TGTGCCAGCAGCTATGGGGCCATCTATGGCTACACCTTC.

The CDR3 region has the DNA TGTGCCAGCTCACTGACAGGGGATTGGGAGCAGTACTTC. Encoded protein: CASSLTGDWEQYF. This chain connects TRBV18 to TRBJ2-7, with TRBD1 matching over 8 bases. After removal of 4 bases from V and 7 bases from J, the junction contained 6 bases not matched to a gene. The V gene's germline CDR1 is KGHSH and CDR2 LQKENI. The CDR3 runs 13 residues.

The gene calls are TRBV5-1 and TRBJ2-1; perhaps TRBD2 as D (6 bases). This CDR3 has 15 residues. Trimming took off 0 bases at V and 5 bases at J, with 12 bases between the two ends. Germline V gene sequence: CDR1 SGHRS, CDR2 YFSETQ. The CDR3 region is CASSLESGLHNEQFF. DNA of the CDR3: TGCGCCAGCAGCTTGGAGAGCGGGCTACACAATGAGCAGTTCTTC.

V gene TRBV2 combines with J gene TRBJ2-7, with 7 bases fitting TRBD1. J gave up 4 bases and V 6 bases, and 3 bases lay outside the gene matches. Germline V gene sequence: CDR1 SNHLY, CDR2 FYNNEI. The CDR3 sequence is 12 residues long. The CDR3 sequence: CASSGQEYEQYF. CDR3 DNA: TGTGCCAGCAGCGGACAGGAGTACGAGCAGTACTTC.

V usage is TRBV7-2 and J usage is TRBJ1-1; 8 bases are a match to TRBD1. The CDR3 extends over 14 amino acids. The trim removed 5 bases at V and 1 base at J, leaving 3 bases unmatched. The germline CDR1 and CDR2 sequences are SGHTA and FQGNSA. The CDR3 coding sequence is TGTGCCAGCAGCCCCGACAGGGGGAACACTGAAGCTTTCTTT. Translated, it gives CASSPDRGNTEAFF.

The chain couples TRBV29-1 to TRBJ2-7; 9 bases match TRBD1. This CDR3 has 12 residues. Germline V lookup: CDR1 SQVTM, CDR2 ANQGSEA. Trimming at V came to 7 bases and at J to 6 bases, leaving 7 bases not matched to a gene. The CDR3 reads CSGGDRDAEQYF. CDR3 sequence (DNA): TGCAGCGGGGGGGACAGGGACGCCGAGCAGTACTTC.

In this sample, this clone turned up once. V and J are TRBV19 and TRBJ2-5; TRBD2 agrees at 11 bases. The V gene end was trimmed by 5 bases and the J gene end by 5 bases; junction bases not matched to a gene: 10. The CDR3 has 16 amino acids. Germline values: CDR1 LNHDA, CDR2 SQIVND (reference sequence). In DNA, the CDR3 is TGTGCCAGTAGTCCCTACGGCCTAGCGGGGGGTGAGACCCAGTACTTC. It codes for CASSPYGLAGGETQYF.

CDR3 sequence (DNA): TGTGCCAGCAGTGACTTGGCGGGGCACAACTACGAGCAGTACTTC. This sequence encodes CASSDLAGHNYEQYF. The V call is TRBV6-4, the J call TRBJ2-7; D may be TRBD2 (6 bases). V shed 1 base and J shed 3 bases, with 13 bases lying between them. CDR1 MRHNA and CDR2 SNTAGT come from the germline V gene. The CDR3 runs 15 residues.

This chain connects TRBV7-2 to TRBJ1-5; the D gene is possibly TRBD1 (5 bases). Germline CDR1 reads SGHTA; CDR2 reads FQGNSA. Trimming took 2 bases from V and 7 from J, leaving 15 bases between them. The CDR3 is 15 residues long. The CDR3 coding sequence is TGTGCCAGCAGCTTATCTGGCGGGGGGAGCCAGCCCCAGCATTTT. This sequence encodes CASSLSGGGSQPQHF. Drawing the rest from reference TRBV7-2 and TRBJ1-5, the complete variable domain is GAGVSQSPSNKVTEKGKDVELRCDPISGHTALYWYRQSLGQGLEFLIYFQGNSAPDKSGLPSDRFSAERTGGSVSTLTIQRTQQEDSAVYLCASSLSGGGSQPQHFGDGTRLSIL.

The rearrangement joins TRBV29-1 to TRBJ2-7; 9 nucleotides agree with TRBD1. The V gene's germline CDR1 is SQVTM and CDR2 ANQGSEA. CDR3 length: 16 residues. V dropped 7 bases and J dropped 5; count of bases not matched to a gene: 18. CDR3: CSAATGGASFIHEQYF. CDR3 sequence (DNA): TGCAGCGCCGCTACAGGGGGCGCAAGTTTTATTCACGAGCAGTACTTC.

This clone was detected only a few times. V gene TRBV6-5 combines with J gene TRBJ2-3; D is unresolved. Germline values: CDR1 MNHEY, CDR2 SVGAGI. V shed 2 bases and J shed 3 bases, with 6 bases lying between them. CDR3 length equals 13 residues. CDR3 protein: CASSYSLTDTQYF. For the CDR3, the DNA is TGTGCCAGCAGTTACAGCTTAACAGATACGCAGTATTTT.

This chain uses TRBV5-1 with TRBJ2-2; 7 bases match TRBD2. This CDR3 is 17 amino acids long. The germline V gene encodes CDR1 SGHRS and CDR2 YFSETQ. V shed 0 bases, J shed 2 bases, and the junction held 7 bases outside the gene matches. The CDR3 loop reads CASSLGLAPSNTGELFF. The CDR3 DNA reads as TGCGCCAGCAGCTTGGGACTAGCTCCCTCTAACACCGGGGAGCTGTTTTTT.

This chain connects TRBV7-9 to TRBJ1-5, with 10 positions matching TRBD1. The CDR3 is 17 amino acids. Germline CDR1 and CDR2: SEHNR and FQNEAQ (reference sequence). V dropped 5 bases and J dropped 0; count of bases not matched to a gene: 7. The CDR3 DNA reads as TGTGCCAGCAGCGTCGGGACAGGGGATTATAGCAATCAGCCCCAGCATTTT. The encoded protein is CASSVGTGDYSNQPQHF.

The chain has TRBV18 and TRBJ2-1; the D gene is possibly TRBD1 (6 bases). The germline gives CDR1 KGHSH, CDR2 LQKENI. This CDR3 spans 12 amino acids. Trimming removed 6 bases at V and 7 bases at J, with 10 bases between. Here the CDR3 DNA reads TGTGCCAGCTCCCGACAGGAAAATGAGCAGTTCTTC. The encoded protein is CASSRQENEQFF.